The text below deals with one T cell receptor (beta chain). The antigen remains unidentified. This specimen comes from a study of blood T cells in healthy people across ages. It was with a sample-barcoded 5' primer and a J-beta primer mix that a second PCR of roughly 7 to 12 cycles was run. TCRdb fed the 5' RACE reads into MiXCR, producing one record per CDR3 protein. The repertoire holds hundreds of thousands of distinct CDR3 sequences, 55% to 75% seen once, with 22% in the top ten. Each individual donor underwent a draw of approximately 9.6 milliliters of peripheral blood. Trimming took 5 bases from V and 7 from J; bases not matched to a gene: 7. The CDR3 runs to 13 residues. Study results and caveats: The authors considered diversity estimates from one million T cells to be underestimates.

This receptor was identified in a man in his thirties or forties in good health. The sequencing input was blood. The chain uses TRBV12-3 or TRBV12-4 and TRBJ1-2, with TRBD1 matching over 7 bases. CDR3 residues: CASSPTGEAGYTF. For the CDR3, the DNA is TGTGCCAGCAGTCCAACAGGGGAGGCTGGCTACACCTTC.